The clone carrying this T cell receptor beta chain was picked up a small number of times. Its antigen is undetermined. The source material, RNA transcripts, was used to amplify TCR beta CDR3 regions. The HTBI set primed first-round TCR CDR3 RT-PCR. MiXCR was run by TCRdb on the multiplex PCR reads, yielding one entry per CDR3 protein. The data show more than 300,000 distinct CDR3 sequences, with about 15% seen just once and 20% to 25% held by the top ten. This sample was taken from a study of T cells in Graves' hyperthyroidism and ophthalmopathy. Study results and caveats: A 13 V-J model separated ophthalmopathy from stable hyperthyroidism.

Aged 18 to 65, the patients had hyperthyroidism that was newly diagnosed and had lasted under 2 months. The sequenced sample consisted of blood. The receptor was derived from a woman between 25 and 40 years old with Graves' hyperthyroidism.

CDR3 region: CASSLGPRRTQYF. In DNA form, the CDR3 reads TGTGCCAGCAGCTTGGGCCCACGGAGGACCCAGTACTTC. The chain joins TRBV5-6 to TRBJ2-5, with D hard to call. CDR3 length equals 13 residues. CDR1 SGHDT and CDR2 YYEEEE come from the germline V gene. V lost 0 bases to trimming and J lost 7 bases, with 10 bases between them.